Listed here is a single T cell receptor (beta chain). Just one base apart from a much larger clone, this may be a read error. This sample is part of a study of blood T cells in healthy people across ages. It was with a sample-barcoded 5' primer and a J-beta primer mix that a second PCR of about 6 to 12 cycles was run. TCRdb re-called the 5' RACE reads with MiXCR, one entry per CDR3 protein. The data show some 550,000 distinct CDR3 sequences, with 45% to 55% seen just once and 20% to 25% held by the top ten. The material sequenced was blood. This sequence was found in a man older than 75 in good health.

CDR3 nucleotides: TGTGCCAGCAGTGACAGGGGAACAGGGCATGAGCAGTTCTTC. Its translation: CASSDRGTGHEQFF. The rearrangement uses TRBV6-5 and TRBJ2-1, with 8 bases aligning to TRBD1. V lost 5 bases to trimming and J lost 8 bases; unmatched junction nucleotides: 8. The germline V gene encodes CDR1 MNHEY and CDR2 SVGAGI. The CDR3 extends over 14 amino acids.